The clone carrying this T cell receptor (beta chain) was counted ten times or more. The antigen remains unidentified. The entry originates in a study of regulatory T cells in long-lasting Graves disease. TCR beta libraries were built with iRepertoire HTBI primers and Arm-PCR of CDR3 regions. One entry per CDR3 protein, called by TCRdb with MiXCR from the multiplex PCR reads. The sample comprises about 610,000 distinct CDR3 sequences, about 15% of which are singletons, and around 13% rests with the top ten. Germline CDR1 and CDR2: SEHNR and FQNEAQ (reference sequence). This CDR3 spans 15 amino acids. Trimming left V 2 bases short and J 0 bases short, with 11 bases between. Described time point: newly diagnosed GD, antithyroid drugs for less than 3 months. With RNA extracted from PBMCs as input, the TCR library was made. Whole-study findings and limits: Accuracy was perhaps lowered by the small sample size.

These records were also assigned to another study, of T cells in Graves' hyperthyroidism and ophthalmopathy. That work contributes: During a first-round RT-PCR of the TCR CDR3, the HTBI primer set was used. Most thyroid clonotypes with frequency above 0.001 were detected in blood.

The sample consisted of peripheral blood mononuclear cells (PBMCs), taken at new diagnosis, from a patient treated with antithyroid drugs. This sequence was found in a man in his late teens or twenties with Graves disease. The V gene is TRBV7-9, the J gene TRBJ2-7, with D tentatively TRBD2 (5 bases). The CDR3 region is CASSLISGVSYEQYF. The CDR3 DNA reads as TGTGCCAGCAGCTTAATCAGCGGAGTCTCCTACGAGCAGTACTTC.